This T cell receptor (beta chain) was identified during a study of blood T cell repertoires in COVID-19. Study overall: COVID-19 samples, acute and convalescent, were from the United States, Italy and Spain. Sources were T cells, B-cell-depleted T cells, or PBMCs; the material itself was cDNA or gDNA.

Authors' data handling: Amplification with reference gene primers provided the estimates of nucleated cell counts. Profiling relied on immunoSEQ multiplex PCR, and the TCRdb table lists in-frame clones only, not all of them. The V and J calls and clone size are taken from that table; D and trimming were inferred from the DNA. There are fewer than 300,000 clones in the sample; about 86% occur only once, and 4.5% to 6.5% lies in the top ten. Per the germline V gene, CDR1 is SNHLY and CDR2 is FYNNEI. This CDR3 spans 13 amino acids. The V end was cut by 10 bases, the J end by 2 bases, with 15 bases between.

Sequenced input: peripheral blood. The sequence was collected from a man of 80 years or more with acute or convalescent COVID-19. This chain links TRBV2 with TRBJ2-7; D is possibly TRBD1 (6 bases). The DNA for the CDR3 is TGTGCCACACGGACGGACAGCACCTACGAGCAGTACTTC. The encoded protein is CATRTDSTYEQYF.